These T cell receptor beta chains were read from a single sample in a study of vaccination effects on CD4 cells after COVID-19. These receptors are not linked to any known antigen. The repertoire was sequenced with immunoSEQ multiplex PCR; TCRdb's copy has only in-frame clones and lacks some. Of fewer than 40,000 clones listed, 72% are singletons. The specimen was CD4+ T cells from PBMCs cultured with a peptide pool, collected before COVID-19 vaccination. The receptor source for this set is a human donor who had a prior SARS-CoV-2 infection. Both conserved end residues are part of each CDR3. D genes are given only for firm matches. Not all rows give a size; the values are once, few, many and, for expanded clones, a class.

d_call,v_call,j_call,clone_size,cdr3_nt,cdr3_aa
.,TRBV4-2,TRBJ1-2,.,TGTGCCAGCAGCCAATTCCTACGGGGCAGCGATTATGGCTACACCTTC,CASSQFLRGSDYGYTF
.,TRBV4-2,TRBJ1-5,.,TGTGCCAGCAGCCAAGAGTCCTTGGCGGGCAGGGATCAGCCCCAGCATTTT,CASSQESLAGRDQPQHF
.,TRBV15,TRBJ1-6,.,TGTGCCACCAGCAGAGAGGCCATACGGGATTCACCCCTCCACTTT,CATSREAIRDSPLHF
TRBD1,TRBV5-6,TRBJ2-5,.,TGTGCCAGCAGCTTGGACAGGGGGATCGAAGAGACCCAGTACTTC,CASSLDRGIEETQYF
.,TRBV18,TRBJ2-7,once,TGTGCCAGCTCACCAGTCAGGGGAGATGATTACGAGCAGTACTTC,CASSPVRGDDYEQYF
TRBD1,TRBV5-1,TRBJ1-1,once,TGCGCCAGCAGCGAGGGGGACAGGGCCGGAGGAATAGGCACTGAAGCTTTCTTT,CASSEGDRAGGIGTEAFF
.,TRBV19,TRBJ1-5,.,TGTGCCAGTAGTATAGATCGGGCCCAGCCCCAGCATTTT,CASSIDRAQPQHF
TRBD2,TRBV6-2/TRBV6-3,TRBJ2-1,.,TGTGCCAGCAGTACCCGACTAGCGGGGGGGCCCCGGAATGAGCAGTTCTTC,CASSTRLAGGPRNEQFF
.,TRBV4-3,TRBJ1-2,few,TGCGCCAGCAGCCAAGATTGGGGCTATGGCTACACCTTC,CASSQDWGYGYTF
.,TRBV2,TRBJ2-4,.,TGTGCCAGCAGTGAAGAGGGGCAGAGCGGCATTCAGTACTTC,CASSEEGQSGIQYF
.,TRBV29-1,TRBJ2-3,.,TGCAGCACTACAGATACGCAGTATTTT,CSTTDTQYF
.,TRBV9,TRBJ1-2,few,TGTGCCAGCGGCGGGGTAACACACGGGAGGCGCTACACCTTC,CASGGVTHGRRYTF
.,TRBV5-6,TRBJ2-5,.,TGTGCCAGCAGCCTTTATTACCAAGAGACCCAGTACTTC,CASSLYYQETQYF
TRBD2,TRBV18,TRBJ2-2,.,TGTGCCAGCTCACCAAGACTAGCGATCGTAAACGGGGAGCTGTTTTTT,CASSPRLAIVNGELFF
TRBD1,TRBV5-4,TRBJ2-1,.,TGTGCCAGCAGCTTGGCCAAGGGACAGGGGAAGGATGAGCAGTTCTTC,CASSLAKGQGKDEQFF
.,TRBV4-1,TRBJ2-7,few,TGCGCCAGCAGCCGTCTCTTAGCCTCCGGGGGCTACGAGCAGTACTTC,CASSRLLASGGYEQYF
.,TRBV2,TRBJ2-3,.,TGTGCCAGCAGTGACCAGAGAGCACCAGATACGCAGTATTTT,CASSDQRAPDTQYF
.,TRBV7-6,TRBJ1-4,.,TGTGCCAGCAGTAGCGGGAACACACAATACGAAAAACTGTTTTTT,CASSSGNTQYEKLFF
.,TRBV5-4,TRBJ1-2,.,TGTGCCAGCAGCTTACAGGGCCGATATGGCTACACCTTC,CASSLQGRYGYTF
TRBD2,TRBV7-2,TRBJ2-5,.,TGTGCCAGCAGCTTAGACCTAGCGGGAGGGCCACAGACCCAGTACTTC,CASSLDLAGGPQTQYF
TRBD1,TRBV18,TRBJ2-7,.,TGTGCCAGCTCACGCTGGACAGGGAGTTCCTACGAGCAGTACTTC,CASSRWTGSSYEQYF
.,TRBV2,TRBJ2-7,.,TGTGCCAGCAGTGAGGGGTGGTTTTACGAGCAGTACTTC,CASSEGWFYEQYF
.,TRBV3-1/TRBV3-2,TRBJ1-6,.,TGTGCCAGCAGCCGCATTGCTAGGTCACAGGAGGAGACCGGATCACCCCTCCACTTT,CASSRIARSQEETGSPLHF
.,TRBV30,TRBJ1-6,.,TGTGCCTGGAGTGTCGAGGGGCTCAATTCACCCCTCCACTTT,CAWSVEGLNSPLHF
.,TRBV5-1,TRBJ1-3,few,TGCGCCAGCAGCTTGTCGCAGGGTGAAAACACCATATATTTT,CASSLSQGENTIYF
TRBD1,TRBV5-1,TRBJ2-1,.,TGCGCCAGCAGCTTGCTCGGACAGGGGAACAATGAGCAGTTCTTC,CASSLLGQGNNEQFF
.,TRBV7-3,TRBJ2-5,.,TGTGCCAGCAGCTTAAGTCAGCAAGAGACCCAGTACTTC,CASSLSQQETQYF
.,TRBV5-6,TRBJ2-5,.,TGTGCCAGCAGCTTGGATCGGGTATCGGAGACCCAGTACTTC,CASSLDRVSETQYF
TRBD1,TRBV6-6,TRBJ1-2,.,TGTGCCACCGGGGATAGGAGGAGGGCAGGGGGCGACCGCTACACCTTC,CATGDRRRAGGDRYTF
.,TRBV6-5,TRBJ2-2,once,TGTGCCAGCATGGTTAGGAACACCGGGGAGCTGTTTTTT,CASMVRNTGELFF
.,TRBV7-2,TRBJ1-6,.,TGTGCCAGCAGCCCATCCCAGAATTACTATAATTCACCCCTCCACTTT,CASSPSQNYYNSPLHF
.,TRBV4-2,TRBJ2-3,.,TGTGCCAGCAGCCGGGGCTACGCTGCGGATACGCAGTATTTT,CASSRGYAADTQYF
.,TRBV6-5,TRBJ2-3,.,TGTGCCAGCACGGTGGGGGTCACTGGAGATACGCAGTATTTT,CASTVGVTGDTQYF
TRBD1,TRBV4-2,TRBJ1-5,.,TGTGCCAGCAGCCAAATATTGGGGACAGATAGCAATCAGCCCCAGCATTTT,CASSQILGTDSNQPQHF
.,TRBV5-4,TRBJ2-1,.,TGTGCCAGCAGCTTGGATCTCGGTTCCTACAATGAGCAGTTCTTC,CASSLDLGSYNEQFF
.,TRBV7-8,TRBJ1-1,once,TGTGCCAGCAGCTTAGGGGTACAGATAGGAGAAGCTTTCTTT,CASSLGVQIGEAFF
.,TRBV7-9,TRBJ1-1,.,TGTGCCAGCAGCCCTAGCGGGCAGGACCAAGCTTTCTTT,CASSPSGQDQAFF
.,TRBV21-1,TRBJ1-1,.,TGTGCCAGCAGCAAGGGACAGGGGGACACTGAAGCTTTCTTT,CASSKGQGDTEAFF
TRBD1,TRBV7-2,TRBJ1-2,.,TGTGCCAGCAGCGAGGGGACAGGGGAAGACTATGGCTACACCTTC,CASSEGTGEDYGYTF
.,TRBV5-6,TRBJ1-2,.,TGTGCCAGCAGCTCCCGTGGGCGGCGTGGCTACACCTTC,CASSSRGRRGYTF
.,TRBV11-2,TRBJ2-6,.,TGTGCCAGCAGCAGACAGGTATCCGGGGCCAACGTCCTGACTTTC,CASSRQVSGANVLTF
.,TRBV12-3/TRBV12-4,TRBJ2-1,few,TGTGCCAGCAGTTTACGGAAGACGGATGAGCAGTTCTTC,CASSLRKTDEQFF
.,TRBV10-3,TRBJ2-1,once,TGTGCCACGTCGTGGGTCGGGGGCGGCGCCTACAATGAGCAGTTCTTC,CATSWVGGGAYNEQFF
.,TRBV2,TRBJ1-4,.,TGTGCCAGCGCGTTGCAGGGTATAGGAGAAAAACTGTTTTTT,CASALQGIGEKLFF
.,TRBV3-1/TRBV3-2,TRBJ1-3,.,TGTGCCAGCAGCCAAGTCTCTGGGAGGGCGGCCTACTTGGGAGGAAACACCATATATTTT,CASSQVSGRAAYLGGNTIYF
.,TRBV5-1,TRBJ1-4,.,TGCGCCAGCAGCTTGGAAAGAAGTGGGGAAAAACTGTTTTTT,CASSLERSGEKLFF
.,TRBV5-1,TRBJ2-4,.,TGCGCCAGCAGCTTGGTGGGGCGGGGAAACATTCAGTACTTC,CASSLVGRGNIQYF
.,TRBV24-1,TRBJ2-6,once,TGTGCCACCAGTGAGGGTGGGGCCAACGTCCTGACTTTC,CATSEGGANVLTF
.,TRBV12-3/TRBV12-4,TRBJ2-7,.,TGTGCCAGCAGGGTAGCGGCGGCCTACGAGCAGTACTTC,CASRVAAAYEQYF
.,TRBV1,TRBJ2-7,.,TGCACCAGCAGCCGCCTTATCGAGGGCTGGCCCAAGCAGTACTTC,CTSSRLIEGWPKQYF
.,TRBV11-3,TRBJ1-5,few,TGTGCCAGCAGCTTAGTGAGTTCGACACCAGATAGCAATCAGCCCCAGCATTTT,CASSLVSSTPDSNQPQHF
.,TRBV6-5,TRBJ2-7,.,TGTGCCAGCAGTTACTCTCTAGTCACCTACGAGCAGTACTTC,CASSYSLVTYEQYF
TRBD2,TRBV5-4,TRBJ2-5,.,TGTGCCAGCAGCTTCGGCGGGAGAAGGGGAGAGACCCAGTACTTC,CASSFGGRRGETQYF
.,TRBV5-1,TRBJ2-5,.,TGCGCCAGCAGCGAGGTGGGAGGAGAGACCCAGTACTTC,CASSEVGGETQYF
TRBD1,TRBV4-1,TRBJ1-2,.,TGCGCCAGCAGCCAAGAGACAGGGGGCGGGTATGGCTACACCTTC,CASSQETGGGYGYTF
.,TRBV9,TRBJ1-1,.,TGTGCCAGCAGCGTCTCCCAGGACTACACTGAAGCTTTCTTT,CASSVSQDYTEAFF
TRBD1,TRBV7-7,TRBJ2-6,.,TGTGCTAGCAGCACCGGACAGGGGGCTGGGGCCAACGTCCTGACTTTC,CASSTGQGAGANVLTF
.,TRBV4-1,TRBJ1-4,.,TGCGCCAGCAGCCTTCTTGAGAGGGACGGTGTTAATGAAAAACTGTTTTTT,CASSLLERDGVNEKLFF
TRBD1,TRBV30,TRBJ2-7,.,TGTGCCTGGAGGGTACGGGCAGGGGGCAGGTACGAGCAGTACTTC,CAWRVRAGGRYEQYF